A single sample gave rise to the 21 T cell receptor beta chains below, sequenced in a study of OX40 agonist ivuxolimab in advanced cancers. The table came from immunoSEQ multiplex PCR; TCRdb's copy has only in-frame clones and leaves some out. The data hold roughly 67,000 clones, with 75% to 85% observed a single time. This sample comprised CD4+ or CD8+ T cells sorted from blood, obtained in a trial of the OX40 agonist ivuxolimab. The receptors were sampled from an adult with an advanced solid tumor such as melanoma, head and neck, liver or kidney cancer.

The V call is TRBV28, the J call TRBJ1-5; 10 bases line up with TRBD1. V lost 6 bases, J lost 7 bases, and 9 bases stayed unmatched. Looked up from germline, CDR1 is MDHEN and CDR2 is SYDVKM. The CDR3 is 15 residues long. This chain's CDR3 is CASRRPTGGWQPQHF. CDR3 nucleotide sequence: TGTGCCAGCAGACGTCCGACAGGGGGCTGGCAGCCCCAGCATTTT.

The chain links TRBV5-1 to TRBJ1-2; possibly TRBD1 for D (5 bases). CDR1 SGHRS and CDR2 YFSETQ come from the germline V gene. Trimming stripped 1 base from V and 3 bases from J, with 13 bases between. The CDR3 runs to 15 residues. For the CDR3, the DNA is TGCGCCAGCAGCTTGCAACGGGGCTACGACTATGGCTACACCTTC. As protein: CASSLQRGYDYGYTF.

V and J are TRBV6-5 and TRBJ2-1; D possibly uses TRBD1 or TRBD2 (5 bases each). Trimming left V 2 bases short and J 11 bases short, with 7 bases between. Germline assignment: CDR1 MNHEY and CDR2 SVGAGI. The CDR3 runs 11 residues. The CDR3 is CASSYPGQQFF. The CDR3 bases are TGTGCCAGCAGTTACCCGGGGCAGCAGTTCTTC.

This clone was seen once. The chain combines TRBV11-2 with TRBJ2-1; D remains ambiguous. V lost 1 base to trimming and J lost 2 bases, with 9 bases between them. Per the germline V gene, CDR1 is SGHAT and CDR2 is FQNNGV. This CDR3 has 15 amino acids. The CDR3: CASSLALTPYNEQFF. CDR3 sequence (DNA): TGTGCCAGCAGCTTAGCCTTAACCCCCTACAATGAGCAGTTCTTC.

This clone was detected only once. The chain links TRBV4-1 to TRBJ1-2; the D is unclear. This CDR3 comprises 14 residues. Deletions cut 0 bases from V and 7 bases from J, with 12 bases between. Germline V gene data show CDR1 as MGHRA and CDR2 as YSYEKL. The CDR3 DNA reads TGCGCCAGCAGCCAAGAGGGGTATTGGAGTGGCTACACCTTC. It yields the protein CASSQEGYWSGYTF.

V is TRBV29-1 and J is TRBJ1-2; D possibly corresponds to TRBD1 (5 bases). Trimming shortened V by 5 bases and J by 7 bases, and 20 bases separated the two germline ends. The CDR3 spans 14 residues. Germline V gene lookup returns CDR1 SQVTM and CDR2 ANQGSEA. The CDR3 here is CSVWLGGNRGGYTF. CDR3 coding DNA: TGCAGCGTTTGGCTTGGGGGGAATAGAGGTGGCTACACCTTC.

The chain employs TRBV6-1 and TRBJ1-1; D might be TRBD1 (5 bases). Trimming left V 3 bases short and J 8 bases short, with 10 bases between. Germline lookup yields CDR1 MNHNS and CDR2 SASEGT. This CDR3 spans 12 amino acids. The CDR3 is CASSDGGGEAFF. CDR3 nucleotides: TGTGCCAGCAGTGACGGCGGGGGAGAAGCTTTCTTT.

The V call is TRBV2, the J call TRBJ2-5, with 7 bases that match TRBD1. The V segment lost 6 bases and the J segment 1 base; nucleotides outside the gene matches: 5. Germline loops: CDR1 SNHLY, CDR2 FYNNEI. CDR3 length equals 14 residues. Here the CDR3 DNA reads TGTGCCAGCAGCCAAGACAGGGCCCAAGAGACCCAGTACTTC. Its protein is CASSQDRAQETQYF.

The rearrangement joins TRBV29-1 to TRBJ2-1; 10 nucleotides align to TRBD2. There are 15 residues in the CDR3. The J segment lost 4 bases and the V segment lost 6 bases, leaving 9 bases of the junction unmatched. Germline V gene sequence: CDR1 SQVTM, CDR2 ANQGSEA. The CDR3 reads CSVLKGLAWYNEQFF. In DNA form, the CDR3 reads TGCAGCGTACTTAAGGGACTAGCGTGGTACAATGAGCAGTTCTTC.

The rearrangement links TRBV9 to TRBJ1-2, with 7 bases identical to TRBD1. The V gene's germline CDR1 is SGDLS and CDR2 YYNGEE. V dropped 0 bases and J dropped 3; count of bases not matched to a gene: 2. This CDR3 is 14 amino acids long. The CDR3 reads CASSVATGDYGYTF. The CDR3 nucleotides are TGTGCCAGCAGCGTAGCTACAGGGGACTATGGCTACACCTTC.

The chain employs TRBV5-4 and TRBJ2-7; D perhaps matches TRBD1 (5 bases). The ends were cut back, 0 bases at V and 3 bases at J, with 7 bases in the middle. Germline V lookup: CDR1 SGHNT, CDR2 YYREEE (reference sequence). CDR3 length: 13 amino acids. CDR3 residues: CASSLDRNYEQYF. DNA for the CDR3: TGTGCCAGCAGCTTGGACAGGAACTACGAGCAGTACTTC.

This clone was recorded a few times. The J gene is TRBJ1-1, the V gene TRBV2, with D tentatively TRBD1 (5 bases). Looked up from germline, CDR1 is SNHLY and CDR2 is FYNNEI. The CDR3 is 13 amino acids. V was shortened by 8 bases and J by 5 bases, with 15 bases between the two germline ends. CDR3 sequence: CASRGVSRTEAFF. CDR3 DNA sequence: TGTGCCAGCCGAGGGGTGTCGAGGACTGAAGCTTTCTTT.

The genes are TRBV29-1 and TRBJ2-7; 12 bases fit TRBD1. The J segment lost 4 bases and the V segment lost 7 bases, leaving 2 bases of the junction unmatched. The germline gives CDR1 SQVTM, CDR2 ANQGSEA. The CDR3 spans 12 residues. The CDR3 region is CSGGQGAYEQYF. The CDR3 DNA sequence: TGCAGCGGGGGACAGGGGGCTTACGAGCAGTACTTC.

The V gene is TRBV7-2, the J gene TRBJ2-1; 15 bases fit TRBD2. The length of the CDR3 is 16 residues. Looked up from germline, CDR1 is SGHTA and CDR2 is FQGNSA. V shed 1 base, J shed 7 bases, and the junction held 2 bases outside the gene matches. The DNA of the CDR3 is TGTGCCAGCAGCTTAGTGGGACTAGCGGGAGGAAATGAGCAGTTCTTC. Its translation is CASSLVGLAGGNEQFF.

The CDR3 DNA follows: TGCGCCAGCAGCCAACCCCCCTACGGCGAGCAGTACTTC. This sequence encodes CASSQPPYGEQYF. The chain couples TRBV4-3 to TRBJ2-7, with unresolved D. Between the trimmed V and J ends, which lost 2 bases and 6 bases, there was a span of 11 bases. CDR3 length: 13 amino acids. Per germline, CDR1 LGHNA and CDR2 YSLEER.

This chain uses TRBV6-6 with TRBJ2-7; 9 bases map to TRBD1. This CDR3 region has 14 residues. V lost 7 bases to trimming and J lost 4 bases; unmatched junction nucleotides: 8. Germline-derived CDR1 and CDR2 are MNHNY and SVGAGI (reference sequence). The CDR3 reads CASMKGQGRYEQYF. In DNA, the CDR3 is TGTGCCAGCATGAAGGGACAGGGACGATACGAGCAGTACTTC.

This chain uses TRBV5-1 with TRBJ2-1, with D uncertain. This CDR3 contains 13 residues. Trimming left V 4 bases short and J 6 bases short, with 11 bases between. Germline V CDR1 and CDR2: SGHRS, YFSETQ. The CDR3 DNA follows: TGCGCCAGCAGCCTAGAGTACGTCAATGAGCAGTTCTTC. As protein: CASSLEYVNEQFF.

To note about this clone: This sample includes further DNA sequences coding for the same CDR3. The V and J genes are TRBV5-6 and TRBJ1-3, with D possibly being TRBD1 (5 bases). Germline V lookup: CDR1 SGHDT, CDR2 YYEEEE. This CDR3 comprises 15 residues. Trimming took off 0 bases at V and 7 bases at J, with 14 bases between the two ends. The CDR3 nucleotides read TGTGCCAGCAGCTTGGCGGGGCCCGAGGGGAACACCATATATTTT. This translates into CASSLAGPEGNTIYF.

The V and J genes are TRBV7-6 and TRBJ1-5; no firm D call. Germline CDR1 is SGHVS and CDR2 is FNYEAQ. The CDR3 has 12 amino acids. Deletions cut 4 bases from V and 9 bases from J, with 10 bases between. CDR3 sequence reads: CASSSWTGPQHF. The CDR3 nucleotides read TGTGCCAGCAGCTCTTGGACCGGGCCCCAGCATTTT.

V is TRBV7-2 and J is TRBJ2-5; the D gene could be TRBD1 or TRBD2 (5 bases each). Germline V lookup: CDR1 SGHTA, CDR2 FQGNSA. V was clipped by 3 bases and J by 4 bases, with 12 bases between them. The CDR3 has 14 residues. This chain's CDR3 is CASSFAPGRETQYF. The CDR3 DNA reads as TGTGCCAGCAGCTTCGCTCCGGGGCGAGAGACCCAGTACTTC.

The chain uses TRBV5-1 and TRBJ1-5; possibly TRBD1 for D (5 bases). The germline V and J ends were trimmed by 4 bases and 3 bases, with 8 bases remaining between them. The V gene's germline CDR1 is SGHRS and CDR2 YFSETQ. This CDR3 is 13 amino acids long. This CDR3 reads CASSRDYNQPQHF. The CDR3 DNA reads as TGCGCCAGCAGCAGGGACTACAATCAGCCCCAGCATTTT. The full variable domain, in which reference TRBV5-1 and TRBJ1-5 provide the parts outside the CDR3, is KAGVTQTPRYLIKTRGQQVTLSCSPISGHRSVSWYQQTPGQGLQFLFEYFSETQRNKGNFPGRFSGRQFSNSRSEMNVSTLELGDSALYLCASSRDYNQPQHFGDGTRLSIL.